These T cell receptor beta chains were read from a single sample in a study of T cell responses to AZD1222 COVID-19 vaccine. Here immunoSEQ multiplex PCR was the method, and the copy in TCRdb shows in-frame clones only, minus some. The sample shows tens of thousands of clones, over 70% of them seen only once. The starting material was peripheral blood, obtained 28 days after the second AZD1222 dose. These receptors came from an adult who received the AZD1222 COVID-19 vaccine. Each CDR3 is given with its conserved first and last residue. Fields, in order: clone size, J gene, D gene, V gene, CDR3 protein, CDR3 DNA. A D gene is named only where the DNA matches it firmly. The listing skips clone size in some rows; elsewhere it reads once, few, many or a size class.

>few|TRBJ2-7|TRBD1|TRBV29-1
CSGRGQGHEQYF
TGCAGCGGACGGGGACAGGGCCACGAGCAGTACTTC
>NA|TRBJ2-3|NA|TRBV29-1
CSVDLAGVADTQYF
TGCAGCGTTGACTTGGCAGGCGTCGCAGATACGCAGTATTTT
>NA|TRBJ2-7|NA|TRBV7-6
CASSFSTEQYF
TGTGCCAGCAGCTTTTCGACCGAGCAGTACTTC
>NA|TRBJ2-5|TRBD1|TRBV7-2
CASSLFQDRVDQETQYF
TGTGCCAGCAGCTTGTTTCAGGACAGGGTGGACCAAGAGACCCAGTACTTC
>NA|TRBJ2-3|NA|TRBV5-8
CASSLGRGVATDTQYF
TGTGCCAGCAGCTTGGGACGAGGGGTAGCCACAGATACGCAGTATTTT
>NA|TRBJ2-3|TRBD1|TRBV28
CASSYGTGKTDTQYF
TGTGCCAGCAGTTACGGGACAGGGAAGACAGATACGCAGTATTTT
>many|TRBJ1-1|TRBD1|TRBV6-1
CASSEGTGAAFF
TGTGCCAGCAGTGAAGGGACAGGGGCGGCTTTCTTT
>NA|TRBJ2-7|NA|TRBV5-6
CASSLGGDVYEQYF
TGTGCCAGCAGCTTGGGAGGGGATGTCTACGAGCAGTACTTC
>NA|TRBJ1-6|TRBD1|TRBV6-1
CASEKDRPNSPLHF
TGTGCCAGCGAAAAGGACAGGCCTAATTCACCCCTCCACTTT
>NA|TRBJ2-7|NA|TRBV27
CASSSSYEQYF
TGTGCCAGCAGTTCTTCCTACGAGCAGTACTTC
>few|TRBJ2-3|NA|TRBV6-2/TRBV6-3
CASSYVGLPTDTQYF
TGTGCCAGCAGTTACGTCGGGCTACCCACAGATACGCAGTATTTT
>NA|TRBJ2-2|NA|TRBV6-5
CASNPGNHRRELFF
TGTGCCAGCAATCCAGGGAATCATAGGCGGGAGCTGTTTTTT